The 25 T cell receptor beta chains below all came from one sample that was sequenced in a study of T cell repertoires in ileal Crohn's disease. Here immunoSEQ multiplex PCR was the method, and the copy in TCRdb shows in-frame clones only, minus some. Of around 4,400 clones in the sample, approximately 80% were seen once. The sample taken for sequencing was ileal tissue. The receptors derive from an adult with Crohn's disease.

This chain links TRBV11-2 with TRBJ2-1, with no clear D. The CDR3 sequence is 11 residues long. Deletions cut 2 bases from V and 9 bases from J, with 5 bases between. CDR1 is SGHAT, CDR2 FQNNGV, per germline. This CDR3 is CASSLTGEQFF. The CDR3 coding sequence is TGTGCCAGCAGCTTAACCGGTGAGCAGTTCTTC.

The count of this clone is one. A junction boundary mismatches the germline segment, possibly from a read error. The chain has TRBV6-1 and TRBJ2-1; 9 positions agree with TRBD2. Germline V CDR1 and CDR2: MNHNS, SASEGT. The CDR3 runs 15 residues. CDR3 residues: CASSLSGGRYNERFF. The CDR3 DNA follows: TGTGCCAGCAGTTTGAGCGGGGGGCGCTACAATGAGCGGTTCTTC.

This chain links TRBV6-1 with TRBJ2-4; D not certain. Germline V gene sequence: CDR1 MNHNS, CDR2 SASEGT. The length of the CDR3 is 15 residues. Trimming removed 4 bases from V and 0 bases from J, with 10 bases in between. The CDR3 here is CASSVTAIAKNIQYF. CDR3 DNA sequence: TGTGCCAGCAGTGTAACAGCAATAGCCAAAAACATTCAGTACTTC.

This clone was counted a few times. This chain uses TRBV2 with TRBJ1-2; 8 bases are shared with TRBD1. Germline values: CDR1 SNHLY, CDR2 FYNNEI. With 10 bases clipped from V and 3 bases from J, the junction kept 10 bases outside the gene matches. This CDR3 is built from 14 residues. CDR3 sequence (DNA): TGTGCCACCCACTTGGACAGGGATTACTATGGCTACACCTTC. This sequence encodes CATHLDRDYYGYTF.

This chain connects TRBV6-5 to TRBJ1-1; 9 bases fit TRBD1. The V gene end was trimmed by 6 bases and the J gene end by 7 bases; junction bases not matched to a gene: 6. The CDR3 has 13 amino acids. Per germline, CDR1 MNHEY and CDR2 SVGAGI. The CDR3 sequence: CASRLTGGGEAFF. DNA for the CDR3: TGTGCCAGCAGGTTGACAGGGGGTGGTGAAGCTTTCTTT.

The chain combines TRBV7-2 with TRBJ1-5; a weak D match, TRBD1 (6 bases). Germline V gene data show CDR1 as SGHTA and CDR2 as FQGNSA. The CDR3 is 15 residues long. Trimming shortened V by 5 bases and J by 4 bases, and 15 bases separated the two germline ends. The CDR3 loop reads CASSLGPGDNQPQHF. CDR3 bases: TGTGCCAGCAGCCTTGGGCCAGGGGATAATCAGCCCCAGCATTTT.

Only a few counts were recorded for this clone. The gene calls are TRBV6-4 and TRBJ2-5, with D possibly TRBD2 on 6 matching bases. The V end was cut by 0 bases, the J end by 5 bases, with 13 bases between. This CDR3 has 15 amino acids. Germline V gene lookup returns CDR1 MRHNA and CDR2 SNTAGT. CDR3 nucleotide sequence: TGTGCCAGCAGTGACTCTGCAGGGAGGTTCGAGACCCAGTACTTC. It is translated as CASSDSAGRFETQYF.

This clone was observed a handful of times. The rearrangement joins TRBV29-1 to TRBJ2-6; D may be TRBD1 (5 bases). The CDR3 length is 14 residues. V gave up 7 bases and J gave up 0 bases, with 10 bases separating them. The germline V gene has CDR1 SQVTM and CDR2 ANQGSEA. The CDR3 sequence is CSAQGASGANVLTF. CDR3 DNA sequence: TGCAGCGCCCAAGGGGCCTCTGGGGCCAACGTCCTGACTTTC.

This clone was counted a few times. The genes are TRBV12-5 and TRBJ1-4; 8 bases are a match to TRBD1. The length of the CDR3 is 14 residues. Germline trimming cut 0 bases from V and 8 bases from J; bases unmatched to any gene: 2. Germline assignment: CDR1 LGHNT and CDR2 FRNRAP. CDR3 in amino acids: CASGLVDRVEKLFF. In DNA, the CDR3 is TGTGCTAGTGGTTTGGTGGACAGGGTGGAAAAACTGTTTTTT.

The V call is TRBV6-1, the J call TRBJ1-4; possibly TRBD1 for D (5 bases). CDR1 and CDR2 from the germline V gene are MNHNS and SASEGT. This CDR3 is 15 amino acids long. Trimming left V 8 bases short and J 0 bases short, with 13 bases between. CDR3 bases: TGTGCCAGCGGGGCCGGGCCAGCAACTAATGAAAAACTGTTTTTT. The encoded protein is CASGAGPATNEKLFF.

The chain uses TRBV2 and TRBJ1-5, with 9 bases that match TRBD1. V lost 4 bases, J lost 6 bases, and 4 bases stayed unmatched. Germline values: CDR1 SNHLY, CDR2 FYNNEI. The CDR3 has 14 residues. CDR3 in DNA: TGTGCCAGCAGTGCTGGGACAGGGACTCAGCCCCAGCATTTT. Translation: CASSAGTGTQPQHF.

This clone was found a few times. The sample carries other DNA sequences with the same CDR3. The chain uses TRBV6-5 and TRBJ1-1; D remains unclear. The CDR3 consists of 11 residues. CDR1 and CDR2 from the germline V gene are MNHEY and SVGAGI. Trimming took 2 bases from V and 8 from J, leaving 6 bases between them. CDR3 DNA: TGTGCCAGCAGTTACAAGAGAGAAGCTTTCTTT. Translating it yields CASSYKREAFF.

This clone is deemed large. The J gene is TRBJ2-7, the V gene TRBV6-1; 10 bases are a match to TRBD2. CDR3 length equals 15 residues. The J segment lost 3 bases and the V segment lost 1 base, leaving 3 bases of the junction unmatched. The germline V gene encodes CDR1 MNHNS and CDR2 SASEGT. CDR3 sequence (DNA): TGTGCCAGCAGTGAAGAGGCTAGCGGGAGCTACGAGCAGTACTTC. It codes for CASSEEASGSYEQYF.

The chain links TRBV7-2 to TRBJ2-1; possibly TRBD2 for D (6 bases). From germline, CDR1 is SGHTA and CDR2 FQGNSA. The V and J ends lost 5 bases and 6 bases respectively, with 17 bases between them. The CDR3 is 15 amino acids. The CDR3 coding sequence is TGTGCCAGCAGCATCATTGGAGGGTTGGGCAATGAGCAGTTCTTC. Protein sequence: CASSIIGGLGNEQFF. The full variable domain, with the rest looked up from reference TRBV7-2 and TRBJ2-1, is GAGVSQSPSNKVTEKGKDVELRCDPISGHTALYWYRQSLGQGLEFLIYFQGNSAPDKSGLPSDRFSAERTGGSVSTLTIQRTQQEDSAVYLCASSIIGGLGNEQFFGPGTRLTVL.

The chain couples TRBV7-6 to TRBJ2-3; 9 bases are a match to TRBD2. The ends lost 1 base at V and 7 bases at J; junction bases unmatched: 12. The CDR3 loop spans 17 amino acids. Germline V CDR1 and CDR2: SGHVS, FNYEAQ. The DNA for the CDR3 is TGTGCCAGCAGCTTAGGAGCTAGCGGGATGGGGAGGAATACGCAGTATTTT. Translated, it gives CASSLGASGMGRNTQYF.

The chain carries TRBV30 and TRBJ1-1; D might be TRBD1 (6 bases). The CDR3 loop spans 15 amino acids. Deletions cut 0 bases from V and 1 base from J, with 12 bases between. Germline CDR1 reads GTSNPN; CDR2 reads SVGIG (reference sequence). CDR3 amino acids: CAWSVRTAKNTEAFF. The CDR3 DNA sequence: TGTGCCTGGAGTGTACGGACAGCTAAGAACACTGAAGCTTTCTTT.

The chain combines TRBV5-5 with TRBJ1-3, with D tentatively TRBD1 (6 bases). Trimming removed 0 bases from V and 4 bases from J, with 14 bases in between. The CDR3 contains 16 residues. The germline V gene encodes CDR1 SGHKS and CDR2 YYEKEE (reference sequence). The CDR3 protein is CASSLEWGQRGNTIYF. The CDR3 nucleotides read TGTGCCAGCAGCTTGGAGTGGGGGCAGAGGGGAAACACCATATATTTT.

This clone occurred once. This sequence joins TRBV7-9 and TRBJ2-7; 7 bases map to TRBD1. Trimming removed 3 bases from V and 1 base from J; junction bases left unmatched: 3. Germline V gene lookup returns CDR1 SEHNR and CDR2 FQNEAQ (reference sequence). This CDR3 region has 14 residues. CDR3 amino acids: CASSFGTASYEQYF. Here the CDR3 DNA reads TGTGCCAGCAGCTTCGGGACAGCGTCCTACGAGCAGTACTTC.

The sample holds a few counts of this clone. The chain employs TRBV6-1 and TRBJ1-2; D is uncertain. Germline V gene data show CDR1 as MNHNS and CDR2 as SASEGT. Trimming took 2 bases from V and 12 from J, leaving 22 bases between them. The CDR3 is made up of 15 amino acids. CDR3 bases: TGTGCCAGCAGTGAAAGGATTGGACTTTTGGGGTTCGACACCTTC. This gives the protein CASSERIGLLGFDTF.

The V gene is TRBV19, the J gene TRBJ2-5; 7 bases map to TRBD2. Gene TRBJ2-7 matches the end of the DNA better, so the J call may be wrong. The CDR3 spans 14 residues. Germline V lookup: CDR1 LNHDA, CDR2 SQIVND (reference sequence). This CDR3 is CASSISGGAHEQYF. The CDR3 DNA is TGTGCCAGTAGTATTTCGGGGGGAGCCCACGAGCAGTACTTC.

The table lists this clone with a count of one. V gene TRBV28 combines with J gene TRBJ1-1, with D possibly TRBD1 on 6 matching bases. Trimming left V 8 bases short and J 2 bases short, with 12 bases between. Per germline, CDR1 MDHEN and CDR2 SYDVKM. The CDR3 contains 13 residues. The CDR3 DNA is TGTGCCAGCGTAGGACAGTTAAACACTGAAGCTTTCTTT. Translated: CASVGQLNTEAFF. Full variable domain (missing parts from reference TRBV28 and TRBJ1-1): DVKVTQSSRYLVKRTGEKVFLECVQDMDHENMFWYRQDPGLGLRLIYFSYDVKMKEKGDIPEGYSVSREKKERFSLILESASTNQTSMYLCASVGQLNTEAFFGQGTRLTVV.

The chain is built from TRBV5-1 and TRBJ1-4, with TRBD1 matching over 7 bases. V lost 4 bases to trimming and J lost 2 bases; unmatched junction nucleotides: 5. This CDR3 has 15 amino acids. Germline CDR1 reads SGHRS; CDR2 reads YFSETQ. Here the CDR3 DNA reads TGCGCCAGCAGCCCTCAGGGGGGCACTAATGAAAAACTGTTTTTT. It yields the protein CASSPQGGTNEKLFF.

The genes are TRBV2 and TRBJ1-1; tentatively, D is TRBD1 (6 bases). Germline values: CDR1 SNHLY, CDR2 FYNNEI. CDR3 length: 14 amino acids. V dropped 11 bases and J dropped 2 bases, with 18 bases sitting between them. The CDR3 nucleotides are TGTGCCGGGACCGGATCAGGGGTAAACACTGAAGCTTTCTTT. Translated, it gives CAGTGSGVNTEAFF.

CDR3 nucleotide sequence: TGCAGCGTTGACGGGTCCTCTGGGGCCAACGTCCTGACTTTC. Translation gives CSVDGSSGANVLTF. The J gene is TRBJ2-6, the V gene TRBV29-1; D unresolved. Germline CDR1 is SQVTM and CDR2 is ANQGSEA. V lost 3 bases, J lost 0 bases, and 6 bases lay in between. The CDR3 consists of 14 residues.

The chain links TRBV7-5 to TRBJ2-7; TRBD2 is taken as the D call from the table, unchecked against the DNA. TRBV7-5 is deemed a pseudogene. The CDR3 covers 15 residues. The CDR3 reads CVRSLDRTSSYEQYF. The CDR3 DNA reads as TGTGTCAGAAGCTTAGACAGGACTAGCTCCTACGAGCAGTACTTC.